This paragraph reports one TCR beta chain. No antigen is known for it. A far larger clone differs by one base, so this is likely a read error. Combining iRepertoire HTBI primers with Arm-PCR of CDR3 regions, the authors built TCR beta libraries. TCRdb passed the multiplex PCR reads through MiXCR, listing each CDR3 protein once. The profile shows 440,000 or so distinct CDR3 sequences, approximately 15% of them singletons. This CDR3 has 15 amino acids. The germline V gene encodes CDR1 MNHNS and CDR2 SASEGT. V was cut by 3 bases and J by 10 bases, with 19 bases left in between. Documented time point: newly diagnosed GD, antithyroid drugs for less than 3 months. PBMC-extracted RNA yielded the TCR library. The data originate from a study of regulatory T cells in long-lasting Graves disease. Study results and limitations: The TCR repertoire of persistent Graves' patients was less diverse than that of newly diagnosed ones.

These data were also filed under a second study, of T cells in Graves' hyperthyroidism and ophthalmopathy. That investigation notes: Exclusion of patients followed from uncontrolled infection, other autoimmune disease, pregnancy or lactation. Blood held most thyroid clonotypes expanded above 0.001 frequency.

The sequencing here drew on peripheral blood mononuclear cells (PBMCs), taken at new diagnosis, from a patient treated with antithyroid drugs. The chain joins TRBV6-1 to TRBJ2-1; weak D call: TRBD2 (6 bases). The TCR was taken from a woman in her 30s with Graves disease. The CDR3: CASSELGGETWEQFF. The CDR3 nucleotides read TGTGCCAGCAGTGAGCTCGGCGGGGAAACGTGGGAGCAGTTCTTC.